This T cell receptor beta chain was recovered during a study of blood T cell repertoires in COVID-19. Looking at the study overall: Whether acute or convalescent, the COVID-19 samples came from the United States, Italy and Spain. In each case, the material was cDNA or gDNA derived from T cells, B-cell-depleted T cells, or PBMCs.

CDR3 length: 15 amino acids. V shed 0 bases and J shed 3 bases, with 12 bases lying between them. Germline CDR1 SGHRS, CDR2 YFSETQ. The method was immunoSEQ multiplex PCR; TCRdb's version includes in-frame clones alone and lacks a portion of them. The profile shows approximately 360,000 clones, roughly 90% of them singletons. In this sample, this clone turned up once. The chain has TRBV5-1 and TRBJ1-1; possibly TRBD1 for D (5 bases). This clonotype was sampled from a middle-aged man with acute or convalescent COVID-19. Input material: peripheral blood. CDR3 nucleotide sequence: TGCGCCAGCAGCTTGGACTGGGGGGAGGACACTGAAGCTTTCTTT. It encodes CASSLDWGEDTEAFF.